This TCR beta chain was identified in a study of blood T cell repertoires in COVID-19. Across the study: T cells, B-cell-depleted T cells, or PBMCs provided the cDNA or gDNA that served as material.

Per the original methods: Using reference gene primer amplification, nucleated cell counts were estimated. Assay used: immunoSEQ multiplex PCR; TCRdb lists only in-frame clones, some missing. That table supplies the V and J calls and clone size; D and trimming were determined from the DNA. This table holds hundreds of thousands of clones, 92% found once. The CDR3 is 15 amino acids. Trimming stripped 1 base from V and 2 bases from J, with 11 bases between. The germline gives CDR1 SGHRS, CDR2 YFSETQ. The specimen sequenced was peripheral blood. The origin of this receptor is a man aged 55 to 70 with COVID-19, enrolled during active disease. The chain couples TRBV5-1 to TRBJ2-3; D is ambiguous. The CDR3 here is CASSLTLTPTDTQYF. CDR3 in DNA: TGCGCCAGCAGCTTGACACTAACCCCCACAGATACGCAGTATTTT.